This entry features one T cell receptor beta chain sequence. What it recognizes is unknown. The CDR3 contains 16 residues. The germline CDR1 and CDR2 sequences are SGHTA and FQGNSA. Trimming pared 1 base from V and 2 bases from J, leaving 15 bases between. This entry belongs to a study of shared clonotypes between healthy human individuals. Whole-study results and caveats: The study generally estimated greater richness for naive than memory subsets.

Several immunoSEQ plates held equal portions of the genomic DNA taken from each subset. Clones were read by immunoSEQ multiplex PCR, and TCRdb kept only the in-frame ones, dropping some. The table lists 2 million to 2.5 million clones, approximately 94% of them singletons. The source material was naive CD4+ T cells sorted from blood. Documented subset: CD45RA+ positively selected. The V call is TRBV7-2, the J call TRBJ2-7; D may be TRBD2 (7 bases). This TCR derives from a man in his late teens or twenties in good health. The chain's CDR3 is CASSLEGVGGPYEQYF. CDR3 DNA: TGTGCCAGCAGCTTAGAGGGGGTGGGAGGGCCCTACGAGCAGTACTTC.